Listed below are T cell receptor beta chains from one sample, sequenced in a study of regulatory T cells in long-lasting Graves disease. TCRdb passed the multiplex PCR reads through MiXCR, listing each CDR3 protein once. The table includes around 250,000 distinct CDR3 sequences, about 18% detected once. These same data were also listed under a study on T cells in Graves' hyperthyroidism and ophthalmopathy.

Here the sequenced sample was peripheral blood mononuclear cells (PBMCs), taken at new diagnosis, from a patient treated with antithyroid drugs. These receptors were taken from a woman in her thirties with Graves disease. Both conserved end residues are part of each CDR3. The D gene is left open where the match is weak. Rows may omit the clone size; those that give it use once, few, many or a size class.

clone_size | d_call | j_call | v_call | cdr3_aa | cdr3_nt
many | NA | TRBJ1-1 | TRBV12-3/TRBV12-4 | CASSQLTGNTEAFF | TGTGCCAGCAGCCAGCTGACAGGGAACACTGAAGCTTTCTTT
NA | TRBD2 | TRBJ2-1 | TRBV28 | CASSRALAGPGEQFF | TGTGCCAGCAGTAGGGCACTAGCGGGCCCGGGGGAGCAGTTCTTC
many | NA | TRBJ1-2 | TRBV3-1 | CASSQGIPTASNYGYTF | TGTGCCAGCAGCCAGGGGATCCCCACTGCTTCTAACTATGGCTACACCTTC
many | NA | TRBJ1-6 | TRBV6-1 | CASSEEAPGFSPLHF | TGTGCCAGCAGTGAAGAAGCCCCAGGGTTCTCACCCCTCCACTTT
many | TRBD1 | TRBJ1-1 | TRBV3-1 | CASRPTGGSLSETFF | TGTGCCAGCAGGCCGACAGGGGGCTCGTTGTCTGAAACTTTCTTT
many | TRBD2 | TRBJ2-2 | TRBV20-1 | CSARDRTSGGNTGELFF | TGCAGTGCTAGAGATCGGACTAGCGGGGGGAACACCGGGGAGCTGTTTTTT
once | NA | TRBJ1-4 | TRBV12-3/TRBV12-4 | CASRPQGGGEKLFF | TGTGCCAGCAGACCACAGGGTGGAGGTGAAAAACTGTTTTTT
many | NA | TRBJ2-1 | TRBV5-1 | CASSLLGTGSDEQFF | TGCGCCAGCAGCTTGTTAGGGACTGGTAGCGATGAGCAGTTCTTC
NA | NA | TRBJ2-5 | TRBV19 | CASSIDNGETQYF | TGTGCCAGTAGTATAGACAATGGGGAGACCCAGTACTTC
many | NA | TRBJ2-2 | TRBV5-1 | CASSLGAGNTGELFF | TGCGCCAGCAGCTTGGGGGCAGGGAACACCGGGGAGCTGTTTTTT
NA | TRBD2 | TRBJ2-7 | TRBV10-2 | CASRFGTSGGRSYEQYF | TGCGCCAGCAGGTTCGGGACTAGCGGGGGGCGTTCCTACGAGCAGTACTTC
few | TRBD1 | TRBJ2-7 | TRBV19 | CASSVKPGQGSYEQYF | TGTGCCAGTAGTGTCAAACCGGGACAGGGCAGCTACGAGCAGTACTTC
many | NA | TRBJ1-5 | TRBV6-2/TRBV6-3 | CASSYSMGRPNQPQHF | TGTGCCAGCAGTTACTCGATGGGCAGGCCAAATCAGCCCCAGCATTTT
many | NA | TRBJ2-3 | TRBV11-2 | CASSLVGGGPSGTQYF | TGTGCCAGCAGCTTAGTTGGGGGGGGCCCCTCAGGTACGCAGTATTTT
many | NA | TRBJ2-3 | TRBV11-2 | CASSPGRSDTQYF | TGTGCCAGCAGCCCGGGGAGGTCAGATACGCAGTATTTT
many | TRBD1 | TRBJ2-5 | TRBV20-1 | CSAQWTGDSQETQYF | TGCAGTGCTCAATGGACAGGGGATAGCCAAGAGACCCAGTACTTC
many | TRBD2 | TRBJ2-5 | TRBV6-4 | CASSEVGSGGAFRETQYF | TGTGCCAGCAGTGAAGTGGGTAGCGGGGGGGCTTTTAGAGAGACCCAGTACTTC
many | NA | TRBJ1-1 | TRBV7-3 | CASSAQDSNTEAFF | TGTGCCAGCAGTGCACAGGACTCGAACACTGAAGCTTTCTTT
NA | NA | TRBJ2-2 | TRBV6-2/TRBV6-3 | CASKISGYVTGELFF | TGTGCCAGCAAGATCTCGGGGTATGTCACCGGGGAGCTGTTTTTT
NA | NA | TRBJ1-5 | TRBV27 | CTSSALNQPQHF | TGTACCAGCAGTGCCCTCAATCAGCCCCAGCATTTT
many | NA | TRBJ2-3 | TRBV27 | CASSTLLIGDTQYF | TGTGCCAGCAGTACACTGCTGATAGGAGATACGCAGTATTTT
few | NA | TRBJ2-7 | TRBV4-1 | CASSQAGGRVGQYF | TGCGCCAGCAGCCAAGCCGGGGGACGGGTGGGGCAGTACTTC